These T cell receptor beta chains were read from a single sample in a study of tumor-infiltrating lymphocytes in primary liver carcinoma. TCRdb re-derived calls from the multiplex PCR reads in MiXCR, one entry per CDR3 protein. The data contain tens of thousands of distinct CDR3 sequences, 71% of them singletons. Material: liver tumor tissue from sampling region 4. The receptors come from a woman aged 60-75 years with primary liver carcinoma and hepatitis B virus infection. The CDR3 runs from the conserved cysteine through the conserved F or W. D genes are given only for firm matches. Some rows mark clone size as missing; the rest say once, few, many or name a class of expanded clone.

clone size	V gene	J gene	D gene	CDR3 protein	CDR3 DNA
many	TRBV29-1	TRBJ2-1	TRBD1	CSVEGGTGANEQFF	TGCAGCGTTGAAGGAGGGACAGGGGCCAATGAGCAGTTCTTC
NA	TRBV12-3/TRBV12-4	TRBJ1-2	NA	CASSGDSSLWGYTF	TGTGCCAGCAGTGGAGACAGTAGTCTATGGGGCTACACCTTC
NA	TRBV28	TRBJ1-5	NA	CVSLQSGNQPQHF	TGTGTCAGCCTCCAGTCGGGTAATCAACCCCAGCATTTT
many	TRBV7-9	TRBJ2-7	NA	CASSLEGGPGAYEQYF	TGTGCCAGCAGCTTAGAAGGCGGCCCAGGGGCCTACGAGCAGTACTTC
once	TRBV2	TRBJ2-3	NA	CAVTQGGTQYF	TGTGCCGTCACTCAGGGGGGTACGCAGTATTTT
NA	TRBV6-1	TRBJ2-7	NA	CASTVEGGVYGQYF	TGTGCCAGCACTGTGGAGGGGGGGGTCTACGGGCAGTACTTC
NA	TRBV6-1	TRBJ2-3	TRBD1	CASSNLRATGGVQDTQYF	TGTGCTAGCAGTAACCTTCGTGCGACAGGGGGGGTTCAAGATACGCAGTATTTT
NA	TRBV12-3/TRBV12-4	TRBJ2-7	TRBD1	CANSFSGTGKSYEQCF	TGTGCCAACAGCTTTTCCGGGACAGGGAAATCCTACGAGCAGTGCTTC
once	TRBV11-3	TRBJ2-1	NA	CASNSASAARGEQFF	TGTGCCAGCAACTCGGCATCGGCTGCCCGGGGTGAGCAGTTCTTC
NA	TRBV6-6	TRBJ1-5	NA	CASSYPPELEEINQPQHF	TGTGCCAGCAGTTACCCGCCGGAACTCGAGGAGATCAATCAGCCCCAGCATTTT
NA	TRBV28	TRBJ2-7	NA	CASARRGTYEQYF	TGTGCCAGCGCCCGACGGGGCACCTACGAGCAGTACTTC
medium-sized	TRBV11-2	TRBJ2-5	NA	CASSLRLAEYQETQYF	TGTGCCAGCAGCTTACGGCTAGCAGAGTACCAAGAGACCCAGTACTTC
NA	TRBV6-5	TRBJ2-1	TRBD1	CASFGDRPYSEQFF	TGTGCCAGCTTCGGGGACAGGCCCTACAGTGAGCAGTTCTTC
NA	TRBV11-3	TRBJ2-2	TRBD1	CASGLAGGTRELFF	TGTGCCAGCGGCTTAGCAGGGGGCACCAGGGAGTTGTTTTTT
NA	TRBV6-1	TRBJ2-7	TRBD2	CASSELAGARHEQYF	TGTGCCAGCAGTGAGTTAGCGGGAGCTAGGCACGAGCAGTACTTC
many	TRBV13	TRBJ2-7	NA	CGPTPGPARVSKQYF	TGTGGCCCCACACCCGGGCCCGCTCGGGTGTCGAAGCAGTACTTC
NA	TRBV11-2	TRBJ2-3	TRBD2	CASSLGGLAYTADTQFF	TGTGCCAGCAGCTTAGGGGGACTAGCGTACACGGCAGATACGCAGTTTTTT
NA	TRBV12-3/TRBV12-4	TRBJ1-1	NA	CANRRTENTEAFF	TGTGCCAACAGAAGGACAGAGAATACTGAAGCTTTCTTT
NA	TRBV20-1	TRBJ1-2	TRBD1	CSARRTGTVPNYGYTF	TGCAGTGCTAGAAGAACCGGGACAGTCCCGAACTATGGCTACACTTTC
few	TRBV14	TRBJ1-2	NA	CASSLPWTLTHGYTF	TGTGCCAGCAGCCTTCCCTGGACGCTGACCCATGGTTACACCTTC
NA	TRBV5-1	TRBJ2-1	TRBD1	CANSLPGQGANEQFF	TGCGCCAACAGCCTACCGGGACAGGGGGCCAATGAGCAGTTCTTC
NA	TRBV6-1	TRBJ1-1	TRBD1	CAGSTRGQGKTEAFF	TGTGCCGGCAGTACCCGCGGACAGGGAAAAACTGAAGCTTTCTTT
NA	TRBV6-1	TRBJ1-5	TRBD1	CASRDRGTRDRYQPQHF	TGTGCCAGCAGAGATCGCGGAACCCGGGACAGGTATCAGCCACAGCATTTT
NA	TRBV29-1	TRBJ2-3	NA	CSAQGGPRDTQSF	TGCAGCGCTCAGGGGGGTCCCAGAGATACACAGTCTTTT
NA	TRBV11-3	TRBJ2-1	NA	CASSSAAAALGEQSF	TGTGCCAGCAGCTCGGCAGCGGCTGCCCTGGGTGAGCAGTCCTTC
NA	TRBV11-2	TRBJ2-5	NA	CTSRIQGWETQCF	TGTACCAGCAGGATCCAGGGATGGGAGACCCAGTGCTTC
many	TRBV6-6	TRBJ1-2	NA	CASSYGGSGGSYGYTF	TGTGCCAGCAGTTACGGGGGGTCAGGTGGATCCTATGGCTACACCTTC
NA	TRBV6-5	TRBJ2-2	NA	CASNKITDSTGELFF	TGTGCCAGCAATAAAATTACGGACAGCACTGGGGAGCTGTTTTTT
NA	TRBV5-1	TRBJ2-6	TRBD1	CASGKGQGTVNGANVLTF	TGCGCCAGCGGCAAGGGACAGGGGACGGTGAATGGGGCCAACGTCCTGACTTTC
few	TRBV6-5	TRBJ2-2	NA	CASRVPTGTGELFF	TGTGCCAGTAGGGTCCCTACAGGGACCGGGGAGCTGTTTTTT
NA	TRBV5-1	TRBJ1-1	NA	CASSPGQNKAFF	TGTGCCAGCAGCCCAGGACAGAATAAAGCTTTCTTT